Described below is a single T cell receptor (beta chain) sequence and its context. Its antigen is as yet unknown. CDR1 MNHNS and CDR2 SASEGT come from the germline V gene. The CDR3 length is 13 residues. V lost 1 base and J lost 10, with 13 bases in between. The protocol was immunoSEQ multiplex PCR, while the TCRdb copy is restricted to in-frame clones and leaves out a portion. The sample carries hundreds of thousands of clones, almost 95% recorded once. The sample comes from a study of T cell responses to AZD1222 COVID-19 vaccine. Findings and limits, study-wide: Epitopes outside B.1.351 and B.1.1.7 mutated regions reportedly drew nearly half of spike TCRs. Repertoire sampling happened only post peak T cell response. The donors showed a predominance of white British ancestry and of females, with possible underestimation of clonal diversity. Just six or seven AZD1222 recipients tested seropositive at baseline.

Sample: peripheral blood, taken 28 days after the second AZD1222 dose. This chain uses TRBV6-1 with TRBJ1-1; no clear D. The sequence was obtained from an adult who received the AZD1222 COVID-19 vaccine. CDR3 sequence (DNA): TGTGCCAGCAGTGAAGGGAGTGGGAGTGGAGCTTTCTTT. Its translation is CASSEGSGSGAFF.